This passage covers 28 T cell receptor beta chains from one sample sequenced in a study of cytomegalovirus exposure and HLA in healthy donors. With 60 Vbeta and 13 Jbeta primers, the PCR was carried out. Only in-frame clones appear in the TCRdb table, and some are missing; sequencing was by immunoSEQ multiplex PCR. The sample carries over 95,000 clones, approximately 80% recorded once. The sample taken for sequencing was PBMCs. Receptors were obtained from a female donor in good health and CMV-seronegative.

The rearrangement joins TRBV6-5 to TRBJ1-3, with D unclear. V lost 6 bases and J 2 bases, leaving 11 bases between the germline ends. CDR3 length equals 14 residues. Germline V gene data show CDR1 as MNHEY and CDR2 as SVGAGI. CDR3 in amino acids: CASSPMSTGNTIYF. The CDR3 DNA sequence: TGTGCCAGCAGCCCTATGAGTACTGGAAACACCATATATTTT.

The J gene is TRBJ2-7, the V gene TRBV10-3; TRBD2 aligns across 11 bases. Germline V gene sequence: CDR1 ENHRY, CDR2 SYGVKD. The CDR3 spans 12 residues. V dropped 9 bases and J dropped 6; count of bases not matched to a gene: 4. CDR3 DNA sequence: TGTGCCATTAGCGGGAGGGCTTTCGAGCAGTACTTC. Its translation: CAISGRAFEQYF.

The chain combines TRBV6-5 with TRBJ2-7; D might be TRBD1 (5 bases). This CDR3 is built from 11 residues. The V gene's germline CDR1 is MNHEY and CDR2 SVGAGI. Between the trimmed V and J ends, which lost 5 bases and 5 bases, there was a span of 7 bases. This CDR3 reads CASSLRDEQYF. CDR3 nucleotide sequence: TGTGCCAGCAGTCTCAGGGACGAGCAGTACTTC.

In its sample, this clone was seen once. V is TRBV4-3 and J is TRBJ2-1; 8 bases are a match to TRBD2. The junction had 4 bases not matched to a gene; V was cut back by 4 bases and J by 5 bases. CDR3 length equals 14 residues. Germline CDR1 reads LGHNA; CDR2 reads YSLEER. The CDR3 sequence is CASSPSGSDNEQFF. The CDR3 coding sequence is TGCGCCAGCAGCCCCAGCGGGAGTGACAATGAGCAGTTCTTC.

The chain has TRBV13 and TRBJ2-5, with TRBD2 matching 9 bases. The J call may be in error: the DNA end matches TRBJ2-7 better. In germline, CDR1 is PRHDT, CDR2 FYEKMQ (reference sequence). This CDR3 has 15 amino acids. CDR3 DNA sequence: TGTGCCAGCAGTTGGAGGGCGGGAGGGCCCCACGAGCAGTACTTC. Amino acids: CASSWRAGGPHEQYF.

The chain combines TRBV11-2 with TRBJ2-1, with 8 bases identical to TRBD2. The CDR3 runs 14 residues. The junction had 7 bases not matched to a gene; V was cut back by 5 bases and J by 7 bases. Germline CDR1 is SGHAT and CDR2 is FQNNGV. The CDR3: CASSPFGRGNEQFF. The CDR3 DNA follows: TGTGCCAGCAGCCCCTTCGGGAGGGGGAATGAGCAGTTCTTC. Complete variable domain (other parts from reference TRBV11-2 and TRBJ2-1): EAGVAQSPRYKIIEKRQSVAFWCNPISGHATLYWYQQILGQGPKLLIQFQNNGVVDDSQLPKDRFSAERLKGVDSTLKIQPAKLEDSAVYLCASSPFGRGNEQFFGPGTRLTVL.

The chain couples TRBV6-1 to TRBJ1-2; 7 bases line up with TRBD1. Looked up from germline, CDR1 is MNHNS and CDR2 is SASEGT. The V and J ends lost 5 bases and 5 bases, in that order; junction bases with no gene match: 2. The CDR3 totals 12 residues. Written as DNA, the CDR3 is TGTGCCAGCAGTCTGGACAGGTATGGCTACACCTTC. This encodes CASSLDRYGYTF.

The rearrangement uses TRBV29-1 and TRBJ2-7; TRBD1 agrees at 8 bases. The trim removed 3 bases at V and 2 bases at J, leaving 12 bases unmatched. CDR1 SQVTM and CDR2 ANQGSEA come from the germline V gene. The CDR3 has 16 residues. CDR3 loop: CSVDNVRDRPPYEQYF. For the CDR3, the DNA is TGCAGCGTTGATAACGTTCGGGACAGGCCTCCCTACGAGCAGTACTTC.

The chain combines TRBV2 with TRBJ2-3; D is possibly TRBD2 (6 bases). The CDR3 extends over 18 amino acids. V was pared by 1 base and J by 4 bases, with 21 bases between. Germline V gene sequence: CDR1 SNHLY, CDR2 FYNNEI. The CDR3 DNA reads TGTGCCAGCAGTGAAGGGGTCGTTAGCGGACCTTACCCAGATACGCAGTATTTT. Its protein is CASSEGVVSGPYPDTQYF.

The CDR3 sequence: CASSLRGGARETQYF. DNA of the CDR3: TGTGCCAGCAGCTTAAGGGGGGGGGCGCGAGAGACCCAGTACTTC. V usage is TRBV7-3 and J usage is TRBJ2-5; TRBD2 is a possible D gene (7 bases). The CDR3 is 15 amino acids. The germline V gene has CDR1 SGHTA and CDR2 FQGTGA. V gave up 1 base and J gave up 4 bases, with 13 bases separating them.

This clone appeared a few times. The rearrangement uses TRBV11-2 and TRBJ2-3; 10 nucleotides match TRBD2. The CDR3 covers 14 residues. Germline CDR1 and CDR2: SGHAT and FQNNGV. V lost 6 bases and J lost 0; bases outside the gene matches: 0. The CDR3 is CASRLAGSTDTQYF. The CDR3 bases are TGTGCCAGCAGACTAGCGGGAAGCACAGATACGCAGTATTTT. Drawing the rest from reference TRBV11-2 and TRBJ2-3, the complete variable domain is EAGVAQSPRYKIIEKRQSVAFWCNPISGHATLYWYQQILGQGPKLLIQFQNNGVVDDSQLPKDRFSAERLKGVDSTLKIQPAKLEDSAVYLCASRLAGSTDTQYFGPGTRLTVL.

This chain links TRBV6-5 with TRBJ1-5, with D possibly being TRBD1 (5 bases). Germline CDR1 reads MNHEY; CDR2 reads SVGAGI. CDR3 length: 13 residues. Between the trimmed V and J ends, which lost 9 bases and 5 bases, there was a span of 14 bases. CDR3 in DNA: TGTGCCAGTAGTACAGGAAAGGATCAGCCCCAGCATTTT. Translated, it gives CASSTGKDQPQHF.

The rearrangement links TRBV4-1 to TRBJ2-7; 9 bases align to TRBD1. V trimming: 2 bases; J trimming: 3 bases; junction bases outside the gene matches: 5. The germline V gene has CDR1 MGHRA and CDR2 YSYEKL. This CDR3 has 15 amino acids. This CDR3 reads CASSQPDRGDYEQYF. In DNA form, the CDR3 reads TGCGCCAGCAGCCAACCGGACAGGGGAGACTACGAGCAGTACTTC.

This clone was observed a few times. The chain uses TRBV7-8 and TRBJ2-1; TRBD2 might be the D (6 bases). CDR3 length: 15 amino acids. Per germline, CDR1 SGHVS and CDR2 FQNEAQ. Trimming cost V 4 bases and J 3 bases, with 13 bases left between them. The CDR3 spells CASSSRTKGYNEQFF. CDR3 coding DNA: TGTGCCAGCAGCTCACGGACTAAGGGCTACAATGAGCAGTTCTTC.

This clone was seen a handful of times. Different DNA sequences within this sample yield the same CDR3. V and J are TRBV7-3 and TRBJ1-1; perhaps TRBD1 as D (5 bases). This CDR3 is 13 amino acids long. With 2 bases removed from V and 3 bases from J, the gap between germline ends came to 7 bases. Germline CDR1 reads SGHTA; CDR2 reads FQGTGA. CDR3 sequence: CASSLRGDTEAFF. DNA of the CDR3: TGTGCCAGCAGCTTACGGGGGGACACTGAAGCTTTCTTT.

J is TRBJ2-2 and V is TRBV30; TRBD1 might be the D (6 bases). V lost 6 bases and J lost 0, with 11 bases in between. The CDR3 loop spans 14 amino acids. The germline V gene encodes CDR1 GTSNPN and CDR2 SVGIG (reference sequence). CDR3 residues: CACGQFANTGELFF. DNA for the CDR3: TGTGCCTGCGGACAGTTCGCGAACACCGGGGAGCTGTTTTTT.

The genes are TRBV5-5 and TRBJ1-1, with D possibly being TRBD1 (6 bases). The CDR3 consists of 13 residues. V lost 4 bases and J lost 10, with 17 bases in between. Germline V CDR1 and CDR2: SGHKS, YYEKEE (reference sequence). Written as DNA, the CDR3 is TGTGCCAGCAGCAGACAGGTACTCTGGGTAGCTTTCTTT. Translating gives CASSRQVLWVAFF. The full variable domain, with the rest looked up from reference TRBV5-5 and TRBJ1-1, is DAGVTQSPTHLIKTRGQQVTLRCSPISGHKSVSWYQQVLGQGPQFIFQYYEKEERGRGNFPDRFSARQFPNYSSELNVNALLLGDSALYLCASSRQVLWVAFFGQGTRLTVV.

CDR3 sequence reads: CASSLKGTGGAEYGYTF. The CDR3, as DNA: TGTGCCAGCAGCTTAAAAGGGACAGGGGGCGCTGAATATGGCTACACCTTC. The chain is built from TRBV7-9 and TRBJ1-2; 12 bases are shared with TRBD1. The V gene end was trimmed by 2 bases and the J gene end by 5 bases; junction bases not matched to a gene: 9. Germline V gene data show CDR1 as SEHNR and CDR2 as FQNEAQ (reference sequence). CDR3 length: 17 residues.

This chain joins TRBV6-5 and TRBJ1-1, with D unresolved. The CDR3 consists of 14 residues. Germline assignment: CDR1 MNHEY and CDR2 SVGAGI. The ends were cut back, 8 bases at V and 5 bases at J, with 18 bases in the middle. The CDR3 spells CASRPDPTGTEAFF. Written as DNA, the CDR3 is TGTGCCAGCCGACCCGACCCAACCGGGACTGAAGCTTTCTTT.

The chain recombines TRBV9 with TRBJ2-7; TRBD1 aligns across 9 bases. Germline lookup yields CDR1 SGDLS and CDR2 YYNGEE. CDR3 length: 15 residues. The V segment lost 4 bases and the J segment 7 bases; nucleotides outside the gene matches: 12. The CDR3 reads CASSSRTGASTEQYF. CDR3 sequence (DNA): TGTGCCAGCAGCTCCCGGACAGGGGCCTCAACGGAGCAGTACTTC.

The chain combines TRBV2 with TRBJ1-4; D uncertain. With 5 bases removed from V and 3 bases from J, the gap between germline ends came to 13 bases. Germline values: CDR1 SNHLY, CDR2 FYNNEI. The CDR3 has 15 amino acids. CDR3 loop: CASSPTIGANEKLFF. The CDR3 DNA is TGTGCCAGCAGTCCTACTATCGGGGCTAATGAAAAACTGTTTTTT.

The rearrangement links TRBV4-3 to TRBJ2-7; the match to TRBD2 covers 11 bases. CDR1 is LGHNA and CDR2 is YSLEER in the germline V gene. The V gene end was trimmed by 0 bases and the J gene end by 5 bases; junction bases not matched to a gene: 6. There are 16 residues in the CDR3. CDR3 amino acids: CASSQDPGLAGHEQYF. CDR3 in DNA: TGCGCCAGCAGCCAAGATCCCGGACTAGCGGGCCACGAGCAGTACTTC.

This chain's CDR3 is CASREDSPESEAFF. Here the CDR3 DNA reads TGTGCCAGCAGGGAGGACAGTCCCGAATCTGAAGCTTTCTTT. The V and J genes are TRBV2 and TRBJ1-1; tentative D call: TRBD1 (6 bases). V gave up 6 bases and J gave up 6 bases, with 17 bases separating them. This CDR3 region has 14 residues. The V gene's germline CDR1 is SNHLY and CDR2 FYNNEI.

V usage is TRBV18 and J usage is TRBJ1-1; the D is unclear. CDR1 and CDR2 from the germline V gene are KGHSH and LQKENI. This CDR3 contains 13 residues. Trimming shortened V by 1 base and J by 1 base, and 4 bases separated the two germline ends. CDR3 amino acids: CASSPLKNTEAFF. DNA for the CDR3: TGTGCCAGCTCACCACTCAAGAACACTGAAGCTTTCTTT.

The sample holds a few counts of this clone. This sequence joins TRBV14 and TRBJ2-5; D uncertain. TRBJ2-7 matches the DNA end more closely, so the J call is doubtful. Per germline, CDR1 SGHDN and CDR2 FVKESK. This CDR3 is built from 14 residues. CDR3 in amino acids: CASSQNPSPYEQYF. Here the CDR3 DNA reads TGTGCCAGCAGCCAAAATCCGTCCCCCTACGAGCAGTACTTC.

The rearrangement uses TRBV7-6 and TRBJ2-1, with a possible D match to TRBD2 (5 bases). The CDR3 totals 17 residues. V lost 5 bases, J lost 6 bases, and 23 bases lay in between. Germline assignment: CDR1 SGHVS and CDR2 FNYEAQ. The CDR3 here is CASSPRGGGSRLNEQFF. In DNA form, the CDR3 reads TGTGCCAGCAGCCCCCGAGGTGGAGGAAGTCGGCTCAATGAGCAGTTCTTC. The full variable domain, with the rest looked up from reference TRBV7-6 and TRBJ2-1, is GAGVSQSPRYKVTKRGQDVALRCDPISGHVSLYWYRQALGQGPEFLTYFNYEAQQDKSGLPNDRFSAERPEGSISTLTIQRTEQRDSAMYRCASSPRGGGSRLNEQFFGPGTRLTVL.

This clone was detected once. The V call is TRBV7-6, the J call TRBJ2-2; a weak D match, TRBD1 (6 bases). Germline CDR1 and CDR2: SGHVS and FNYEAQ. The CDR3 is made up of 15 amino acids. V was shortened by 5 bases and J by 3 bases, with 13 bases between the two germline ends. CDR3 sequence (DNA): TGTGCCAGCAGCCGCGACAGGTCCTACACCGGGGAGCTGTTTTTT. Translation: CASSRDRSYTGELFF. Based on the CDR3 plus reference TRBV7-6 and TRBJ2-2, the full variable domain is GAGVSQSPRYKVTKRGQDVALRCDPISGHVSLYWYRQALGQGPEFLTYFNYEAQQDKSGLPNDRFSAERPEGSISTLTIQRTEQRDSAMYRCASSRDRSYTGELFFGEGSRLTVL.

This clone has just a few counts. This rearrangement joins TRBV19 to TRBJ2-2, with TRBD2 matching over 10 bases. The CDR3 contains 14 residues. Germline V lookup: CDR1 LNHDA, CDR2 SQIVND (reference sequence). The trim removed 5 bases at V and 7 bases at J, leaving 4 bases unmatched. The CDR3 here is CASSRGLANGELFF. The DNA for the CDR3 is TGTGCCAGTAGTCGGGGACTAGCGAACGGGGAGCTGTTTTTT.